Following are 20 T cell receptor beta chains from one sample sequenced in a study of PD-1 blockade in classical Hodgkin lymphoma. Measured with immunoSEQ multiplex PCR; TCRdb has only the in-frame clones, and not every one. The sample lists around 65,000 clones; around 90% were seen once. Time point in this sample: cycle 4 day 1 (C4D1), after more than five weeks of nivolumab. Each patient relapsed following autologous stem cell transplantation, and prior brentuximab vedotin exposure differed. The specimen comprised peripheral blood mononuclear cells (PBMCs), sampled before the fourth cycle of nivolumab. The source of these receptors is a human donor with classical Hodgkin lymphoma.

This clone was counted a few times. The chain carries TRBV5-5 and TRBJ1-1; weak D call: TRBD1 (6 bases). Germline lookup yields CDR1 SGHKS and CDR2 YYEKEE (reference sequence). Trimming removed 4 bases from V and 4 bases from J, with 17 bases in between. The CDR3 runs 15 residues. This CDR3 reads CASSPFGQLSTEAFF. The CDR3 nucleotides read TGTGCCAGCAGCCCGTTCGGACAGTTGAGCACTGAAGCTTTCTTT.

Comment on this clone: Different DNA sequences within this sample yield the same CDR3. The CDR3 spells CASSLIGQGFEQYF. For the CDR3, the DNA is TGTGCCAGCAGTTTGATTGGGCAGGGTTTCGAGCAGTACTTC. This chain joins TRBV28 and TRBJ2-7, with D perhaps TRBD1 (5 bases). In germline, CDR1 is MDHEN, CDR2 SYDVKM. The CDR3 runs to 14 residues. V lost 3 bases to trimming and J lost 6 bases, with 15 bases between them.

This clone is a singleton in its sample. This chain joins TRBV5-1 and TRBJ1-1, with TRBD1 matching 8 bases. The CDR3 is 15 amino acids. Germline CDR1 is SGHRS and CDR2 is YFSETQ. Trimming at V came to 4 bases and at J to 6 bases, leaving 11 bases not matched to a gene. The CDR3 sequence: CASSPTPGQGAEAFF. The CDR3 DNA is TGCGCCAGCAGCCCAACCCCCGGACAGGGCGCTGAAGCTTTCTTT.

The rearrangement links TRBV7-9 to TRBJ2-3; TRBD2 is a possible D gene (5 bases). Trimming stripped 6 bases from V and 6 bases from J, with 7 bases between. This CDR3 comprises 11 residues. Germline CDR1 SEHNR, CDR2 FQNEAQ (reference sequence). The CDR3 here is CASSRGDTQYF. The CDR3 DNA reads as TGTGCCAGCAGTCGAGGGGATACGCAGTATTTT.

V is TRBV11-2 and J is TRBJ2-7; D is undetermined. The germline V and J ends were trimmed by 2 bases and 0 bases, with 8 bases remaining between them. Germline lookup yields CDR1 SGHAT and CDR2 FQNNGV. CDR3 size: 14 residues. The CDR3 DNA is TGTGCCAGCAGCTTAAGGGCTAACTCCTACGAGCAGTACTTC. Translation: CASSLRANSYEQYF.

This rearrangement joins TRBV6-5 to TRBJ2-1, with 10 bases fitting TRBD2. Germline CDR1 and CDR2: MNHEY and SVGAGI. The CDR3 has 14 amino acids. V lost 4 bases, J lost 7 bases, and 4 bases stayed unmatched. The CDR3 sequence: CASSSSGGGNEQFF. Here the CDR3 DNA reads TGTGCCAGCAGTTCTAGCGGGGGAGGGAATGAGCAGTTCTTC.

This clone was detected only a few times. The rearrangement joins TRBV5-1 to TRBJ1-6; tentative D call: TRBD1 (6 bases). The germline V gene encodes CDR1 SGHRS and CDR2 YFSETQ. This CDR3 has 16 amino acids. The ends were cut back, 2 bases at V and 7 bases at J, with 16 bases in the middle. The CDR3 here is CASSFAGGSGNSPLHF. The CDR3 bases are TGCGCCAGCAGCTTCGCTGGGGGCAGCGGGAATTCACCCCTCCACTTT.

The chain joins TRBV7-3 to TRBJ2-3, with a possible D match to TRBD1 (7 bases). The germline V and J ends were trimmed by 2 bases and 8 bases, with 11 bases remaining between them. The CDR3 sequence is 13 residues long. Germline CDR1 is SGHTA and CDR2 is FQGTGA. As DNA, the CDR3 is TGTGCCAGCAGCTTACAGGGGGGCGGTACGCAGTATTTT. Residues: CASSLQGGGTQYF.

The J gene is TRBJ1-5, the V gene TRBV30; D is possibly TRBD1 (5 bases). This CDR3 has 18 amino acids. Trimming cost V 2 bases and J 2 bases, with 22 bases left between them. Germline values: CDR1 GTSNPN, CDR2 SVGIG (reference sequence). The CDR3 DNA is TGTGCCTGGAGTAAATCGAGCCCAGGGCCGGGTGGCAATCAGCCCCAGCATTTT. Its protein is CAWSKSSPGPGGNQPQHF.

This chain joins TRBV9 and TRBJ2-1; D might be TRBD1 (6 bases). Germline CDR1 is SGDLS and CDR2 is YYNGEE. The ends were cut back, 3 bases at V and 8 bases at J, with 18 bases in the middle. The CDR3 is 15 amino acids. CDR3 region: CASSAQGVSIHEQFF. DNA of the CDR3: TGTGCCAGCAGCGCACAGGGTGTAAGCATCCATGAGCAGTTCTTC.

The chain uses TRBV7-9 and TRBJ1-1; 8 positions agree with TRBD1. CDR3 length: 13 residues. In germline, CDR1 is SEHNR, CDR2 FQNEAQ (reference sequence). V lost 2 bases to trimming and J lost 10 bases; unmatched junction nucleotides: 6. CDR3 DNA sequence: TGTGCCAGCAGCTTAATACAGGGGGGTCGAGCTTTCTTT. As protein: CASSLIQGGRAFF. Together with reference TRBV7-9 and TRBJ1-1, the CDR3 gives the full variable domain: DTGVSQNPRHKITKRGQNVTFRCDPISEHNRLYWYRQTLGQGPEFLTYFQNEAQLEKSRLLSDRFSAERPKGSFSTLEIQRTEQGDSAMYLCASSLIQGGRAFFGQGTRLTVV.

This chain links TRBV6-6 with TRBJ2-3; 8 bases map to TRBD2. Per germline, CDR1 MNHNY and CDR2 SVGAGI (reference sequence). The CDR3 contains 14 residues. The V gene end was trimmed by 4 bases and the J gene end by 1 base; junction bases not matched to a gene: 1. The CDR3 loop is CASSSGGGTDTQYF. The CDR3 DNA follows: TGTGCCAGCAGTTCCGGGGGGGGCACAGATACGCAGTATTTT.

V gene TRBV6-5 combines with J gene TRBJ1-5; D gene uncertain. Germline V gives CDR1 MNHEY, CDR2 SVGAGI. V dropped 0 bases and J dropped 6 bases, with 6 bases sitting between them. CDR3 length: 13 amino acids. Here the CDR3 DNA reads TGTGCCAGCAGTTACTCAAGGGTTCAGCCCCAGCATTTT. This gives the protein CASSYSRVQPQHF.

The gene calls are TRBV5-1 and TRBJ1-5; D is unclear. The V end lost 0 bases, the J end lost 4 bases, and 11 bases lay between the germline ends. Germline CDR1 SGHRS, CDR2 YFSETQ. The CDR3 is made up of 15 amino acids. The DNA for the CDR3 is TGCGCCAGCAGCTTGGGGCCGGGTCTAAATCAGCCCCAGCATTTT. Translated: CASSLGPGLNQPQHF.

This clone has more than one count but fewer than ten. The chain is built from TRBV2 and TRBJ2-7; 9 bases are a match to TRBD2. CDR1 is SNHLY, CDR2 FYNNEI, per germline. The CDR3 runs 13 residues. With V trimmed by 5 bases and J by 5 bases, 4 bases remained unmatched. CDR3 protein: CASSYGTSNEQYF. The CDR3 DNA sequence: TGTGCCAGCAGTTACGGGACTAGCAACGAGCAGTACTTC.

This clone came up once. The chain is built from TRBV6-6 and TRBJ2-5, with 8 positions matching TRBD1. CDR1 is MNHNY, CDR2 SVGAGI, per germline (reference sequence). The ends lost 2 bases at V and 7 bases at J; junction bases unmatched: 9. The CDR3 extends over 15 amino acids. The CDR3 region is CASSYEVQGAGTQYF. The CDR3, as DNA: TGTGCCAGCAGTTACGAGGTCCAGGGGGCCGGGACCCAGTACTTC.

In this sample, this clone turned up a few times. The sample contains more than one DNA sequence encoding this CDR3. This chain joins TRBV5-2 and TRBJ2-3; the table's D call TRBD2 went unverified against the DNA. TRBV5-2 is reported as a pseudogene. The CDR3 spans 16 residues. CDR3 nucleotides: TGCGCCAGCAGCCAAGATGGGGGGTATAGCACAGATACGCAGTATTTT. Its protein is CASSQDGGYSTDTQYF.

The rearrangement uses TRBV28 and TRBJ1-5; TRBD1 might be the D (6 bases). The length of the CDR3 is 16 residues. Germline assignment: CDR1 MDHEN and CDR2 SYDVKM. The V and J ends lost 3 bases and 1 base respectively, with 13 bases between them. CDR3 protein: CASSFAGEGSNQPQHF. The CDR3 DNA reads TGTGCCAGCAGTTTTGCAGGGGAGGGAAGCAATCAGCCCCAGCATTTT.

This chain connects TRBV7-9 to TRBJ1-4; D is undetermined. Trimming removed 1 base at V and 0 bases at J, with 12 bases between. In germline, CDR1 is SEHNR, CDR2 FQNEAQ (reference sequence). The CDR3 loop spans 17 amino acids. CDR3 coding DNA: TGTGCCAGCAGCTTAGGGGCAGGAGATGCAACTAATGAAAAACTGTTTTTT. Translated, it gives CASSLGAGDATNEKLFF.

This clone was detected a few times. The chain has TRBV4-1 and TRBJ1-1, with D unclear. Trimming took 4 bases from V and 8 from J, leaving 14 bases between them. The CDR3 totals 13 residues. The germline V gene encodes CDR1 MGHRA and CDR2 YSYEKL. DNA for the CDR3: TGCGCCAGCAGCCGACTCCAATCGGACGAAGCTTTCTTT. Protein sequence: CASSRLQSDEAFF.